This passage covers 26 T cell receptor beta chains from one sample sequenced in a study of PD-L1 blockade in urothelial cancer. Using immunoSEQ multiplex PCR, the repertoire was profiled, and TCRdb retains in-frame clones only, with some absent. The sample shows some 25,000 clones, 80% to 90% of them seen only once. Sample: PBMCs, taken around atezolizumab (anti-PD-L1) treatment. Source of these receptors: a man in his fifties or sixties with urothelial cancer.

The chain combines TRBV5-1 with TRBJ2-7; D is uncertain. The CDR3 sequence is 14 residues long. Germline CDR1 and CDR2: SGHRS and YFSETQ. The ends were cut back, 4 bases at V and 1 base at J, with 12 bases in the middle. CDR3: CASSPWAGSYEQYF. CDR3 sequence (DNA): TGCGCCAGCAGCCCTTGGGCCGGTTCCTACGAGCAGTACTTC.

The chain couples TRBV6-4 to TRBJ1-1, with 12 bases lining up with TRBD1. Trimming cost V 3 bases and J 4 bases; bases outside gene matches: 3. The CDR3 extends over 15 amino acids. The V gene's germline CDR1 is MRHNA and CDR2 SNTAGT. CDR3 region: CASSEGGQGATEAFF. In nucleotides, the CDR3 is TGTGCCAGCAGTGAAGGGGGACAGGGGGCCACTGAAGCTTTCTTT.

The chain joins TRBV15 to TRBJ1-1, with a weak D call TRBD1 (6 bases). V was cut by 5 bases and J by 4 bases, with 11 bases left in between. Looked up from germline, CDR1 is LNHNV and CDR2 is YYDKDF (reference sequence). The CDR3 totals 13 residues. CDR3 bases: TGTGCCACCAGCGTTCGGACAGTCACTGAAGCTTTCTTT. This encodes CATSVRTVTEAFF. Together with reference TRBV15 and TRBJ1-1, the CDR3 gives the full variable domain: DAMVIQNPRYQVTQFGKPVTLSCSQTLNHNVMYWYQQKSSQAPKLLFHYYDKDFNNEADTPDNFQSRRPNTSFCFLDIRSPGLGDTAMYLCATSVRTVTEAFFGQGTRLTVV.

CDR3 DNA: TGTGCCAGCAGTTTATTCGGGACAGGGTTCCAAGAGACCCAGTACTTC. Amino acid sequence: CASSLFGTGFQETQYF. J is TRBJ2-5 and V is TRBV27, with 9 bases lining up with TRBD1. The CDR3 covers 16 residues. Germline V lookup: CDR1 MNHEY, CDR2 SMNVEV (reference sequence). With V trimmed by 1 base and J by 1 base, 4 bases remained unmatched.

This rearrangement joins TRBV19 to TRBJ1-2; 10 bases are shared with TRBD1. The length of the CDR3 is 14 residues. V trimming: 4 bases; J trimming: 3 bases; junction bases outside the gene matches: 2. CDR1 is LNHDA and CDR2 is SQIVND in the germline V gene (reference sequence). CDR3 amino acids: CASSTGTGDYGYTF. DNA of the CDR3: TGTGCCAGTAGTACCGGGACAGGGGACTATGGCTACACCTTC.

The chain recombines TRBV18 with TRBJ2-7; tentatively, D is TRBD1 (6 bases). V shed 4 bases and J shed 1 base, with 14 bases lying between them. CDR3 length: 15 amino acids. Germline V lookup: CDR1 KGHSH, CDR2 LQKENI. For the CDR3, the DNA is TGTGCCAGCTCACGGGTTCCAGGGGAGTCCTACGAGCAGTACTTC. Its translation: CASSRVPGESYEQYF. The variable domain in full, completed from reference TRBV18 and TRBJ2-7, reads NAGVMQNPRHLVRRRGQEARLRCSPMKGHSHVYWYRQLPEEGLKFMVYLQKENIIDESGMPKERFSAEFPKEGPSILRIQQVVRGDSAAYFCASSRVPGESYEQYFGPGTRLTVT.

J is TRBJ1-5 and V is TRBV10-3; perhaps TRBD1 as D (5 bases). Germline CDR1 reads ENHRY; CDR2 reads SYGVKD. The CDR3 spans 16 residues. The V end lost 2 bases, the J end lost 4 bases, and 15 bases lay between the germline ends. CDR3 loop: CAISERDPKGNQPQHF. In DNA, the CDR3 is TGTGCCATCAGTGAGAGAGACCCAAAGGGGAATCAGCCCCAGCATTTT.

The chain recombines TRBV19 with TRBJ1-4; a weak D match, TRBD1 (6 bases). This CDR3 region has 14 residues. The germline V gene has CDR1 LNHDA and CDR2 SQIVND (reference sequence). V was cut by 5 bases and J by 4 bases, with 11 bases left in between. The CDR3 loop reads CASSGGGLNEKLFF. CDR3 sequence (DNA): TGTGCCAGTAGTGGGGGGGGCCTTAATGAAAAACTGTTTTTT.

The chain recombines TRBV11-3 with TRBJ2-7, with 9 bases identical to TRBD1. The CDR3 consists of 16 residues. V shed 5 bases, J shed 3 bases, and the junction held 11 bases outside the gene matches. The germline CDR1 and CDR2 sequences are SGHNT and YENEEA. DNA of the CDR3: TGTGCCAGCAGCAGCGCGGCCGGGACAGGGATCTACGAGCAGTACTTC. Its translation: CASSSAAGTGIYEQYF. The whole variable domain, remainder taken from reference TRBV11-3 and TRBJ2-7, is EAGVVQSPRYKIIEKKQPVAFWCNPISGHNTLYWYLQNLGQGPELLIRYENEEAVDDSQLPKDRFSAERLKGVDSTLKIQPAELGDSAVYLCASSSAAGTGIYEQYFGPGTRLTVT.

J is TRBJ2-3 and V is TRBV19; 14 nucleotides match TRBD2. Looked up from germline, CDR1 is LNHDA and CDR2 is SQIVND (reference sequence). V lost 7 bases and J lost 3; bases outside the gene matches: 3. This CDR3 contains 15 residues. CDR3 residues: CASKRTSGGTDTQYF. Here the CDR3 DNA reads TGTGCCAGTAAACGGACTAGCGGGGGGACAGATACGCAGTATTTT.

The chain is built from TRBV19 and TRBJ1-1, with D maybe TRBD1 (5 bases). CDR3 length: 16 amino acids. Germline V gene sequence: CDR1 LNHDA, CDR2 SQIVND (reference sequence). The ends were cut back, 6 bases at V and 1 base at J, with 18 bases in the middle. CDR3 loop: CASSPPFWGSNTEAFF. The CDR3 DNA reads as TGTGCCAGTAGCCCACCTTTCTGGGGCTCGAACACTGAAGCTTTCTTT.

This sequence joins TRBV19 and TRBJ2-7; a weak D match, TRBD2 (5 bases). This CDR3 contains 13 residues. The V gene's germline CDR1 is LNHDA and CDR2 SQIVND (reference sequence). Between the trimmed V and J ends, which lost 5 bases and 0 bases, there was a span of 8 bases. The CDR3 reads CASSVRDSYEQYF. The CDR3 nucleotides are TGTGCCAGTAGTGTCCGGGACTCCTACGAGCAGTACTTC.

J is TRBJ2-5 and V is TRBV6-5; 8 bases fit TRBD1. The CDR3 contains 14 residues. The germline V gene encodes CDR1 MNHEY and CDR2 SVGAGI. V gave up 6 bases and J gave up 5 bases; unmatched junction bases: 8. CDR3 in amino acids: CASSTDRGLETQYF. In nucleotides, the CDR3 is TGTGCCAGCAGCACTGACAGGGGACTTGAGACCCAGTACTTC.

V usage is TRBV15 and J usage is TRBJ2-5; 8 bases agree with TRBD2. This CDR3 contains 13 residues. The germline V gene has CDR1 LNHNV and CDR2 YYDKDF (reference sequence). Trimming removed 0 bases from V and 9 bases from J; junction bases left unmatched: 3. The CDR3 loop is CATSRDQTSAQYF. CDR3 sequence (DNA): TGTGCCACCAGCAGAGATCAGACTAGCGCCCAGTACTTC.

This chain joins TRBV6-1 and TRBJ2-4; D gene unclear. Germline V CDR1 and CDR2: MNHNS, SASEGT. The CDR3 is 12 amino acids. The V end was cut by 3 bases, the J end by 7 bases, with 7 bases between. DNA of the CDR3: TGTGCCAGCAGTGACAACGGGAACATTCAGTACTTC. Encoded protein: CASSDNGNIQYF.

The J gene is TRBJ1-1, the V gene TRBV5-1; 9 nucleotides agree with TRBD1. V dropped 4 bases and J dropped 1; count of bases not matched to a gene: 2. Germline V gene data show CDR1 as SGHRS and CDR2 as YFSETQ. The CDR3 has 14 residues. CDR3 in DNA: TGCGCCAGCAGCACGGGACAGGGGAACACTGAAGCTTTCTTT. Translation: CASSTGQGNTEAFF.

The chain is built from TRBV5-1 and TRBJ1-1; 10 nucleotides agree with TRBD1. The CDR3 sequence is 14 residues long. The germline V gene has CDR1 SGHRS and CDR2 YFSETQ. V shed 2 bases, J shed 8 bases, and the junction held 6 bases outside the gene matches. The CDR3 DNA is TGCGCCAGCAGCTTTCGACAGGGGGCCAAGGAAGCTTTCTTT. Translated: CASSFRQGAKEAFF.

The CDR3 DNA sequence: TGTGCCTGGAAAGCACGACGGGACACTGAAGCTTTCTTT. Translation: CAWKARRDTEAFF. The chain combines TRBV30 with TRBJ1-1, with D unclear. V was clipped by 4 bases and J by 3 bases, with 12 bases between them. The CDR3 loop spans 13 amino acids. Germline lookup yields CDR1 GTSNPN and CDR2 SVGIG (reference sequence).

The chain has TRBV6-5 and TRBJ2-1, with 12 bases lining up with TRBD1. Germline V gene lookup returns CDR1 MNHEY and CDR2 SVGAGI. The CDR3 consists of 16 residues. Trimming took 2 bases from V and 4 from J; bases not matched to a gene: 3. In DNA form, the CDR3 reads TGTGCCAGCAGTTACGGGACAGGGGGCGGGTACAATGAGCAGTTCTTC. Protein product: CASSYGTGGGYNEQFF.

V gene TRBV4-2 combines with J gene TRBJ2-7; D may be TRBD2 (5 bases). Trimming pared 2 bases from V and 2 bases from J, leaving 16 bases between. Looked up from germline, CDR1 is LGHNA and CDR2 is YNFKEQ. CDR3 length equals 16 residues. The CDR3, as DNA: TGTGCCAGCAGCCAAACGGACTCTACAAGGACCTACGAGCAGTACTTC. Translating it yields CASSQTDSTRTYEQYF.

J is TRBJ2-7 and V is TRBV6-5; D perhaps matches TRBD2 (5 bases). Deletions cut 6 bases from V and 2 bases from J, with 17 bases between. This CDR3 spans 15 amino acids. Looked up from germline, CDR1 is MNHEY and CDR2 is SVGAGI. The DNA of the CDR3 is TGTGCCAGCAGCCCCCAGGCCGGGATTCCCTACGAGCAGTACTTC. The encoded protein is CASSPQAGIPYEQYF.

This chain connects TRBV4-1 to TRBJ2-3; TRBD2 matches at 7 bases. The CDR3 has 18 amino acids. Germline lookup yields CDR1 MGHRA and CDR2 YSYEKL. V was clipped by 1 base and J by 2 bases; unmatched bases: 12. The DNA of the CDR3 is TGCGCCAGCAGCCAAGCCCGGTCGACTAGCAGCACCACAGATACGCAGTATTTT. Its protein product is CASSQARSTSSTTDTQYF.

The chain combines TRBV18 with TRBJ2-4, with 9 bases identical to TRBD1. Germline-derived CDR1 and CDR2 are KGHSH and LQKENI. CDR3 length equals 14 residues. V was pared by 6 bases and J by 15 bases, with 15 bases of the junction left unmatched. CDR3 DNA sequence: TGTGCCAGCTCCCCTGGACAGGGGCCACCCGCACCGTACTTC. As protein: CASSPGQGPPAPYF.

The genes are TRBV5-4 and TRBJ2-7; 14 bases align to TRBD2. This CDR3 is 15 amino acids long. Germline values: CDR1 SGHNT, CDR2 YYREEE (reference sequence). V lost 4 bases to trimming and J lost 6 bases; unmatched junction nucleotides: 6. The CDR3 sequence: CASSLGTSGSGEQYF. Written as DNA, the CDR3 is TGTGCCAGCAGCCTCGGGACTAGCGGGAGTGGCGAGCAGTACTTC.

This chain uses TRBV9 with TRBJ2-1, with 8 bases identical to TRBD2. Trimming at V came to 4 bases and at J to 8 bases, leaving 8 bases not matched to a gene. Germline V gene sequence: CDR1 SGDLS, CDR2 YYNGEE. The CDR3 has 14 residues. The CDR3 reads CASSSNSGTDEQFF. DNA of the CDR3: TGTGCCAGCAGCTCAAATAGCGGGACGGATGAGCAGTTCTTC.

The chain is built from TRBV19 and TRBJ2-4; 10 nucleotides match TRBD1. The CDR3 spans 14 residues. J was trimmed by 7 bases and V by 5 bases; bases with no gene match: 5. Per the germline V gene, CDR1 is LNHDA and CDR2 is SQIVND (reference sequence). The CDR3 loop is CASSQRQGANIQYF. CDR3 sequence (DNA): TGTGCCAGTAGTCAACGACAGGGGGCGAACATTCAGTACTTC.